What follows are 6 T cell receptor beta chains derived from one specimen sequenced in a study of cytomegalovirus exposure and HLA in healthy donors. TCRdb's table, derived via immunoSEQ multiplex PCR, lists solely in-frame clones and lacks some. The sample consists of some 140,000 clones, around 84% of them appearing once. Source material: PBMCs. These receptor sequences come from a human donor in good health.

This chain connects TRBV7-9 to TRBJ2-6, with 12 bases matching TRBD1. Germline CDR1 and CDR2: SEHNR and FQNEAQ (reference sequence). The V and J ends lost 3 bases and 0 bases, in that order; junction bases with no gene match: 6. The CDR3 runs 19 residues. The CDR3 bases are TGTGCCAGCAGCTTCTCGACGGGACAGGGGGCCTCTGGGGCCAACGTCCTGACTTTC. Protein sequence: CASSFSTGQGASGANVLTF.

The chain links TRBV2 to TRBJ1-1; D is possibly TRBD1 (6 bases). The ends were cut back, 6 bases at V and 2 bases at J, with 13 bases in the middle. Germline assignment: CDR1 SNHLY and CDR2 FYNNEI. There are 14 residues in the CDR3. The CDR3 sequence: CASRYRALNTEAFF. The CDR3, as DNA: TGTGCCAGCAGGTACAGGGCCCTAAACACTGAAGCTTTCTTT.

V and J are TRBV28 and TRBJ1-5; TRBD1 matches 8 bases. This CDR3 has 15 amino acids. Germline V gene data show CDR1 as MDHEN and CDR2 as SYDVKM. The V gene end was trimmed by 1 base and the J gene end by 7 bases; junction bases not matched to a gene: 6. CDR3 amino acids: CASSLSAGGGQPQHF. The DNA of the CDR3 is TGTGCCAGCAGTTTATCGGCAGGGGGCGGACAGCCCCAGCATTTT. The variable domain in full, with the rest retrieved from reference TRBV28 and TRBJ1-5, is DVKVTQSSRYLVKRTGEKVFLECVQDMDHENMFWYRQDPGLGLRLIYFSYDVKMKEKGDIPEGYSVSREKKERFSLILESASTNQTSMYLCASSLSAGGGQPQHFGDGTRLSIL.

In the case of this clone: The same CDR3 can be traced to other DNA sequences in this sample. The CDR3 here is CASSLVGGEAFF. The CDR3 DNA reads as TGCGCCAGCAGCTTGGTAGGCGGTGAAGCTTTCTTT. The chain is built from TRBV5-1 and TRBJ1-1; D ambiguous. The length of the CDR3 is 12 residues. Per the germline V gene, CDR1 is SGHRS and CDR2 is YFSETQ. With 0 bases removed from V and 7 bases from J, the gap between germline ends came to 7 bases. The whole variable domain, filled in from reference TRBV5-1 and TRBJ1-1, reads KAGVTQTPRYLIKTRGQQVTLSCSPISGHRSVSWYQQTPGQGLQFLFEYFSETQRNKGNFPGRFSGRQFSNSRSEMNVSTLELGDSALYLCASSLVGGEAFFGQGTRLTVV.

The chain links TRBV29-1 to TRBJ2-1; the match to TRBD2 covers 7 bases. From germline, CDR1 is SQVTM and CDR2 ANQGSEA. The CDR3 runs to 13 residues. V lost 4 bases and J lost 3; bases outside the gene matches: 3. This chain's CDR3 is CSVGGGFYNEQFF. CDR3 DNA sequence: TGCAGCGTTGGGGGGGGGTTCTACAATGAGCAGTTCTTC.

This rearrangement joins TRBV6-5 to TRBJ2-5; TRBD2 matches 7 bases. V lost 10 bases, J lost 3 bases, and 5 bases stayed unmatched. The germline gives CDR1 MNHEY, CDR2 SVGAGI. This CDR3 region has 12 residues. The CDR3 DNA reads TGTGCCACCTCCGGGGGGAAAGAGACCCAGTACTTC. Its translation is CATSGGKETQYF.